Included here is one TCR beta chain sequence, with context. This sample stems from a study of blood T cell repertoires in COVID-19. As originally analysed: Nucleated cell number was recorded as an estimate derived from reference gene primer amplification. Clones were read by immunoSEQ multiplex PCR, and TCRdb kept only the in-frame ones, dropping some. Clonal size and the V and J genes are those of that table, whereas D and trimming came from the DNA. This table has some 150,000 clones, 80% to 90% appearing once. This CDR3 has 16 amino acids. Losses at the gene ends were 5 bases for V and 7 bases for J; bases not matched to a gene: 10. Per the germline V gene, CDR1 is SGDLS and CDR2 is YYNGEE.

Sequenced input: peripheral blood. The sequence derives from a woman in her sixties or seventies with COVID-19, enrolled during active disease. V is TRBV9 and J is TRBJ2-2; 11 nucleotides match TRBD1. CDR3 in DNA: TGTGCCAGCAGTGAAAGGGGGACAGGGGGACTCGGGGAGCTGTTTTTT. This sequence encodes CASSERGTGGLGELFF.